Listed below are T cell receptor beta chains from one sample, sequenced in a study of early T cells in non-severe SARS-CoV-2 infection. In TCRdb, the 5' RACE reads were re-called with MiXCR into one record per CDR3 protein. The table records roughly 86,000 distinct CDR3 sequences, around 15% of them present only once. The sequencing sample was made of whole blood. All receptors come from an adult who was a healthcare worker with PCR-confirmed SARS-CoV-2 infection or an uninfected control (not recorded which). The CDR3 runs from the conserved cysteine through the conserved F or W. The D gene is left open where the match is weak. The size field is filled for only some rows; it gives once, few, many or a size class.

clone size	D gene	J gene	V gene	CDR3 protein	CDR3 DNA
few	-	TRBJ1-4	TRBV7-8	CASSLAGVREKLFF	TGTGCCAGCAGCTTAGCAGGGGTGCGGGAAAAACTGTTTTTT
-	TRBD2	TRBJ2-1	TRBV7-9	CASSPRLAGFYEQFF	TGTGCCAGCAGCCCCCGACTAGCGGGGTTCTATGAGCAGTTCTTC
-	-	TRBJ2-3	TRBV29-1	CSVGWQDTDTQYF	TGCAGCGTTGGTTGGCAGGACACAGATACGCAGTATTTT
many	-	TRBJ1-1	TRBV7-9	CASSLAGVNNAEAFF	TGTGCCAGCAGCTTAGCGGGGGTAAATAACGCTGAAGCTTTCTTT
few	-	TRBJ2-4	TRBV12-3/TRBV12-4	CASSKPASRAKNIQYF	TGTGCCAGCAGCAAACCGGCGAGCAGAGCCAAAAACATTCAGTACTTC
-	-	TRBJ2-6	TRBV11-1	CASRPDIPGANVLTF	TGTGCCAGCAGACCGGACATTCCTGGGGCCAACGTCCTGACTTTC
-	TRBD1	TRBJ1-1	TRBV7-6	CASSETGGHFTEAFF	TGTGCCAGCAGCGAAACAGGGGGCCATTTCACTGAAGCTTTCTTT
-	-	TRBJ2-1	TRBV20-1	CSATGVEGNEQFF	TGCAGTGCTACAGGGGTGGAGGGCAATGAGCAGTTCTTC
few	-	TRBJ1-4	TRBV29-1	CSVEMDNEKLFF	TGCAGCGTTGAAATGGATAATGAAAAACTGTTTTTT
few	-	TRBJ2-1	TRBV7-3	CASSPDGDNEQFF	TGTGCCAGCAGCCCGGACGGAGACAATGAGCAGTTCTTC
many	TRBD1	TRBJ1-2	TRBV6-6	CASSHRDREHGYTF	TGTGCCAGCAGCCACCGGGACAGGGAGCATGGCTACACCTTC
-	-	TRBJ1-3	TRBV5-5	CASRMTATFSGNTIYF	TGTGCCAGCAGGATGACAGCTACTTTCTCTGGAAACACCATATATTTT
-	TRBD1	TRBJ1-5	TRBV12-3/TRBV12-4	CASSLGQGALPSQPQHF	TGTGCCAGCAGTTTGGGACAGGGGGCCCTTCCTAGTCAGCCCCAGCATTTT
few	-	TRBJ1-3	TRBV6-5	CASSYSDPTGNTIYF	TGTGCCAGCAGTTACTCGGATCCAACTGGAAACACCATATATTTT
many	TRBD2	TRBJ2-4	TRBV7-8	CASSERGGQLAKNIQYF	TGTGCCAGCAGTGAGCGGGGGGGCCAACTAGCCAAAAACATTCAGTACTTC
few	-	TRBJ2-5	TRBV5-4	CASSPAGAGAVLKTQYF	TGTGCCAGCAGCCCTGCGGGAGCAGGGGCGGTTTTGAAGACCCAGTACTTC
few	TRBD1	TRBJ1-5	TRBV7-8	CASSQQTGANQPQHF	TGTGCCAGCAGCCAACAGACAGGGGCTAATCAGCCCCAGCATTTT
-	-	TRBJ2-1	TRBV10-3	CAISTDNIWDEQFF	TGTGCCATCAGCACCGACAATATTTGGGATGAGCAGTTCTTC
-	-	TRBJ2-5	TRBV5-1	CASSLKLAGSTQETQYF	TGCGCCAGCAGCTTGAAACTAGCCGGATCAACTCAAGAGACCCAGTACTTC
few	-	TRBJ1-2	TRBV15	CATSRGALYGYTF	TGTGCCACCAGCAGAGGGGCCCTCTATGGCTACACCTTC
-	-	TRBJ1-2	TRBV24-1	CATSDLVQNYGYTF	TGTGCCACCAGTGATTTGGTCCAGAACTATGGCTACACCTTC
many	-	TRBJ1-1	TRBV20-1	CSAREKGMNTEAFF	TGCAGTGCTAGAGAGAAAGGGATGAACACTGAAGCTTTCTTT
few	-	TRBJ2-5	TRBV6-1	CASSGVTQTIETQYF	TGTGCCAGCAGTGGGGTTACTCAGACAATAGAGACCCAGTACTTC
many	TRBD1	TRBJ1-1	TRBV29-1	CSVALDRAFFF	TGCAGCGTTGCTCTCGACAGGGCCTTTTTCTTT
few	-	TRBJ2-1	TRBV12-3/TRBV12-4	CASSPRLNEQFF	TGTGCCAGCAGTCCCCGCTTAAATGAGCAGTTCTTC
many	TRBD2	TRBJ2-2	TRBV29-1	CSIRGSHTGELFF	TGCAGCATCCGCGGGAGCCACACCGGGGAGCTGTTTTTT
few	-	TRBJ2-4	TRBV6-5	CASSYSRVWNIQYF	TGTGCCAGCAGTTACTCGCGGGTTTGGAACATTCAGTACTTC
-	TRBD1	TRBJ2-2	TRBV5-1	CASSRAGTGAIGELFF	TGCGCCAGCAGCCGGGCCGGGACAGGGGCGATCGGGGAGCTGTTTTTT
-	-	TRBJ2-5	TRBV24-1	CATSEVQGHPQYF	TGTGCCACCAGTGAAGTCCAGGGACACCCCCAGTACTTC
-	-	TRBJ1-4	TRBV5-1	CASSSDGFNEKLFF	TGCGCCAGCAGCTCGGACGGATTTAATGAAAAACTGTTTTTT
few	-	TRBJ2-3	TRBV10-2	CASREGPSGTDTQYF	TGCGCCAGCCGCGAGGGCCCATCGGGCACAGATACGCAGTATTTT
many	TRBD1	TRBJ2-5	TRBV4-2	CASSQGTGGIETQYF	TGTGCCAGCAGCCAAGGGACAGGGGGCATTGAGACCCAGTACTTC
few	-	TRBJ2-5	TRBV7-2	CASSTTTLNQETQYF	TGTGCCAGCAGCACCACAACTCTAAACCAAGAGACCCAGTACTTC
-	TRBD1	TRBJ1-1	TRBV11-1	CASSPSRTGVNTEAFF	TGTGCCAGCAGCCCCAGTAGGACAGGAGTGAACACTGAAGCTTTCTTT
-	TRBD1	TRBJ2-3	TRBV28	CASSSDRAPSTDTQYF	TGTGCCAGCAGTTCGGACAGGGCCCCTAGCACAGATACGCAGTATTTT
many	TRBD1	TRBJ2-3	TRBV3-1	CASSRPQGSTDTQYF	TGTGCCAGCAGCCGCCCACAGGGGTCCACAGATACGCAGTATTTT
-	-	TRBJ2-5	TRBV9	CASSVGSVQETQYF	TGTGCCAGCAGCGTCGGTTCGGTTCAAGAGACCCAGTACTTC
few	TRBD2	TRBJ2-1	TRBV4-2	CASSQDLTSGNEQFF	TGTGCCAGCAGCCAAGATCTCACTAGCGGCAATGAGCAGTTCTTC
-	TRBD1	TRBJ1-1	TRBV20-1	CSATSRTGKWTEAFF	TGCAGTGCTACGTCCCGGACAGGGAAGTGGACTGAAGCTTTCTTT
-	TRBD2	TRBJ2-5	TRBV5-1	CASRRGATQETQYF	TGCGCCAGCAGGCGGGGGGCCACTCAAGAGACCCAGTACTTC